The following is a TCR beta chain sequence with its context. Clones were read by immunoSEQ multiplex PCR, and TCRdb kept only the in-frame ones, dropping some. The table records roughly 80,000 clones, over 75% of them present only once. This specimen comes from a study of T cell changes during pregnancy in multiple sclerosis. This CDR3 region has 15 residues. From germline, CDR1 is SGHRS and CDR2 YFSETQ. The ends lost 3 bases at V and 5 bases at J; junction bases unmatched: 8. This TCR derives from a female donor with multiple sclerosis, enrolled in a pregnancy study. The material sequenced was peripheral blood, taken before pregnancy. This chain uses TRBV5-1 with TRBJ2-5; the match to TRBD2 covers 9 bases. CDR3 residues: CASSSSGTSRETQYF. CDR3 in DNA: TGCGCCAGCAGCTCCTCCGGGACTAGCCGTGAGACCCAGTACTTC.